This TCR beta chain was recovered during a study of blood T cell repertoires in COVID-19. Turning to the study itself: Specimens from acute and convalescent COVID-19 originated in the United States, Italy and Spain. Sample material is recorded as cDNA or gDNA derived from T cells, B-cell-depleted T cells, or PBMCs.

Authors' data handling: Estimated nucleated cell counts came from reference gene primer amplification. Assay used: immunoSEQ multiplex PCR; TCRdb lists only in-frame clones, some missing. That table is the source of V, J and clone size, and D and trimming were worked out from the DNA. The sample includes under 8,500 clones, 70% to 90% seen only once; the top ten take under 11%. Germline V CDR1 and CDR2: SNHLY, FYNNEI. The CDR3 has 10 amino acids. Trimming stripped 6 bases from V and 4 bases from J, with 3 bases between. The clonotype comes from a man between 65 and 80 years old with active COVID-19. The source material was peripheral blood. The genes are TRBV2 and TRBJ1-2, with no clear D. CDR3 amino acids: CASRSYGYTF. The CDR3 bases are TGTGCCAGCAGGAGCTATGGCTACACCTTC.